This T cell receptor beta chain originates from a study of cytomegalovirus exposure and HLA in healthy donors. Primers: 60 Vbeta forward and 13 Jbeta reverse. As processed by the authors: The count from a later analysis was tens of millions of unique TCR beta chains, 9.5 million to 13 million of them shared. Using immunoSEQ multiplex PCR, the repertoire was profiled, and TCRdb retains in-frame clones only, with some absent. The V and J calls and clone size were taken over from that table, and D and trimming were inferred from the DNA. The sample holds just over 150,000 clones, about three quarters seen once. Study-level results: In a later analysis, productive TCRs from donors in an Asian-associated ancestry cluster reportedly carried fewer N-insertions than the cohort mean.

Trimming cost V 6 bases and J 5 bases, with 13 bases left between them. Germline V gene data show CDR1 as SGHDN and CDR2 as FVKESK. The CDR3 runs 13 residues. In regard to this clone: The target antigen is unknown.

Sequenced sample: PBMCs. The receptor's source is a female donor in good health and CMV-seronegative. The V gene is TRBV14, the J gene TRBJ2-5; tentative D call: TRBD2 (6 bases). The CDR3 is CASRRTSWETQYF. CDR3 coding DNA: TGTGCCAGCAGGCGTACTAGCTGGGAGACCCAGTACTTC.